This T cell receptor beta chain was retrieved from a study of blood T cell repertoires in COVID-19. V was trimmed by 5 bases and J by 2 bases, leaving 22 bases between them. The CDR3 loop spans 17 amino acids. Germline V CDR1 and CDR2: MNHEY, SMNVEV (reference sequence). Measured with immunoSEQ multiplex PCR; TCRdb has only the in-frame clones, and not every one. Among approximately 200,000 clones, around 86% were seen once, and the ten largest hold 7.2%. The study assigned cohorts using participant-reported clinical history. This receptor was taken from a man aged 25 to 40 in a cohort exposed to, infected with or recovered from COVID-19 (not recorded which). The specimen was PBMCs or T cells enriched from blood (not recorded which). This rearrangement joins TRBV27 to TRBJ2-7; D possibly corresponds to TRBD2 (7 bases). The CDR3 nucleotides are TGTGCCAGCAGTGCGTGGGGGGGGGCGGGATTAGCCTACGAGCAGTACTTC. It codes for CASSAWGGAGLAYEQYF.